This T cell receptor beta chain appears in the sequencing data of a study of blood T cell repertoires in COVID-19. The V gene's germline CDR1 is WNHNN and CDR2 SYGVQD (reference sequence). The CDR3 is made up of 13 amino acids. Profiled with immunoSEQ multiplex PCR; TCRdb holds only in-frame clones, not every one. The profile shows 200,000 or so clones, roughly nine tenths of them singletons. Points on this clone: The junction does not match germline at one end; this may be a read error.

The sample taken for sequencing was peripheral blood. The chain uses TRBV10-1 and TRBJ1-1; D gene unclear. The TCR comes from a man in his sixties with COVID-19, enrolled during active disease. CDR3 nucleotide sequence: TGCGCCAGCAGTGAGGGAGGAAACAATGAAGCTTTCTTT. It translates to CASSEGGNNEAFF.